This T cell receptor (beta chain) was retrieved from a study of OX40 agonist ivuxolimab in advanced cancers. The table came from immunoSEQ multiplex PCR; TCRdb's copy has only in-frame clones and leaves some out. The data show roughly 120,000 clones, under 95% seen once. CDR3 length: 13 residues. Germline loops: CDR1 SGHAT, CDR2 FQNNGV. The V and J ends lost 5 bases and 8 bases respectively, with 15 bases between them. The source was CD4+ or CD8+ T cells sorted from blood, collected in a trial of the OX40 agonist ivuxolimab. The V gene is TRBV11-2, the J gene TRBJ1-2; no firm D call. This TCR was recovered from an adult with an advanced solid tumor such as melanoma, head and neck, liver or kidney cancer. CDR3 in DNA: TGTGCCAGCAGCCTGGATACAGTGAGGGGCTACACCTTC. Protein sequence: CASSLDTVRGYTF.